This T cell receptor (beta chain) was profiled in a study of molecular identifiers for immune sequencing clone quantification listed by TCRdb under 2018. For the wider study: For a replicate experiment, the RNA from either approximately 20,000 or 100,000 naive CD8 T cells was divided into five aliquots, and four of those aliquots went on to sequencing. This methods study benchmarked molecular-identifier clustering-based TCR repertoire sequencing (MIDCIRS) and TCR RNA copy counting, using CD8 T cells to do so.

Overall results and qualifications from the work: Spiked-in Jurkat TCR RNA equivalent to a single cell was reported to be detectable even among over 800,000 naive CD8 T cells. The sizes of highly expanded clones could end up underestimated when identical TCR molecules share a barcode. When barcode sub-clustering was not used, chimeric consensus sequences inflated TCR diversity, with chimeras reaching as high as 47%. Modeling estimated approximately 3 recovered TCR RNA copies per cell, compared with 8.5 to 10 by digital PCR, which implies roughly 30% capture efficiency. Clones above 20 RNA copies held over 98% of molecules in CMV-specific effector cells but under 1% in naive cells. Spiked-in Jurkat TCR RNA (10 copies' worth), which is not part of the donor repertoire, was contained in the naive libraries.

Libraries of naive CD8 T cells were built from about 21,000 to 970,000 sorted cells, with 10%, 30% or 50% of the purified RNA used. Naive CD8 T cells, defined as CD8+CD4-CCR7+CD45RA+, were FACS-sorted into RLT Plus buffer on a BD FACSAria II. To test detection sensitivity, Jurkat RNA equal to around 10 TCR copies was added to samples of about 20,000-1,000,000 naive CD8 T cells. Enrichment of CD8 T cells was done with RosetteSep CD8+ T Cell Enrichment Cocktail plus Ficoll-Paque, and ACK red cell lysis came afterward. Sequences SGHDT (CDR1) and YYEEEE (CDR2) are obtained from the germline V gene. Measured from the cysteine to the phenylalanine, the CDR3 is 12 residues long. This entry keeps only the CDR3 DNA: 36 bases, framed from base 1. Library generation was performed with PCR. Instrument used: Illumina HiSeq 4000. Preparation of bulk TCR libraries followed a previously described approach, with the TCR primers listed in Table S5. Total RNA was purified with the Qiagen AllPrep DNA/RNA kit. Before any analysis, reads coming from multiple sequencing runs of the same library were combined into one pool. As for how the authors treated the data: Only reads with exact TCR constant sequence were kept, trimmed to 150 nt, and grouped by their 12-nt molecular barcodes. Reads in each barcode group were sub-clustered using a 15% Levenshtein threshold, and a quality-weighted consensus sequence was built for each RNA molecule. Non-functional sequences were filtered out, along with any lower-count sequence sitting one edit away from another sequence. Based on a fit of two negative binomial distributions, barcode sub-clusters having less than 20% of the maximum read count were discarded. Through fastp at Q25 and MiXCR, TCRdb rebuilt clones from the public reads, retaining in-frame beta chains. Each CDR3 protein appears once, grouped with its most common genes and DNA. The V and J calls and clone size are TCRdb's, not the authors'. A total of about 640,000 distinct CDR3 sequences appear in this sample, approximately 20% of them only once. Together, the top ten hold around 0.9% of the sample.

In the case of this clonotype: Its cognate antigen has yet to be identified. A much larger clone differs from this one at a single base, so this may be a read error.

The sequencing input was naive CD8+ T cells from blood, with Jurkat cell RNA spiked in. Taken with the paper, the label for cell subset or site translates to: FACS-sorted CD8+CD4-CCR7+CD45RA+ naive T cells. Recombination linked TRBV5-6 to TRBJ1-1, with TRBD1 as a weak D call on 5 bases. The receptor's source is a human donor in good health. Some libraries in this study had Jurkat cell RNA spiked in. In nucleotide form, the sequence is TGTGCCAGCAACTTGGCGGACACAAAAGCTTTCTTT. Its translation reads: CASNLADTKAFF.